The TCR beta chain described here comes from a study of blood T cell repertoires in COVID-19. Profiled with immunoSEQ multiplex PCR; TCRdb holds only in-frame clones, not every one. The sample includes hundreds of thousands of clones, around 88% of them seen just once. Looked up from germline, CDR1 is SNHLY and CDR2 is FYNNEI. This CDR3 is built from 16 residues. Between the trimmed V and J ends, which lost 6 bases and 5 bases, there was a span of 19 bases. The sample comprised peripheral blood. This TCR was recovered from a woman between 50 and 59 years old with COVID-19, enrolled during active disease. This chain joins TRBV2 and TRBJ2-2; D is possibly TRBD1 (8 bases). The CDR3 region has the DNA TGTGCCAGCAGAGGACCTGACAGGGGAGGGACCGGGGAGCTGTTTTTT. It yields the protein CASRGPDRGGTGELFF. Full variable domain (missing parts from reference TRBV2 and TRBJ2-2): EPEVTQTPSHQVTQMGQEVILRCVPISNHLYFYWYRQILGQKVEFLVSFYNNEISEKSEIFDDQFSVERPDGSNFTLKIRSTKLEDSAMYFCASRGPDRGGTGELFFGEGSRLTVL.